This T cell receptor beta chain emerged from a study of beta chain features in type 1 diabetes. For the study at large: When patients were set against healthy donors, age, gender and cell yields were similar.

CDR1 SQVTM and CDR2 ANQGSEA come from the germline V gene. J was trimmed by 3 bases and V by 7 bases; bases with no gene match: 12. The CDR3 runs to 15 residues. TCRB transcripts that were expressed got sequenced, as all of the isolated RNA had been reverse transcribed. Measured with immunoSEQ multiplex PCR; TCRdb has only the in-frame clones, and not every one. The sample includes 240,000 or so clones, roughly two thirds of them seen just once. Study-wide findings and caveats: All four CD4+ subsets from Type 1 diabetes patients carried moderately but significantly shorter TCRB CDR3s. Fewer junction insertions and more nucleotide deletions appeared in type 1 diabetes patients.

In regard to this clone: Its specificity is unknown.

The chain carries TRBV29-1 and TRBJ2-1; 7 nucleotides align to TRBD2. The sequence was collected from a man aged 25 to 40 in good health. The sequenced sample consisted of naive CD4+ T cells from blood. CDR3 residues: CSAGGLADNYNEQFF. In nucleotides, the CDR3 is TGCAGCGCAGGTGGGCTAGCGGACAACTACAATGAGCAGTTCTTC.